This TCR beta chain comes out of a study of blood T cell repertoires in COVID-19. Study at large: Some COVID-19 samples were acute and others convalescent; all came from the United States, Italy and Spain. The analysed material was cDNA or gDNA that came from T cells, B-cell-depleted T cells, or PBMCs.

Germline V gene sequence: CDR1 SGHRS, CDR2 YFSETQ. The length of the CDR3 is 14 residues. The V and J ends lost 0 bases and 8 bases respectively, with 12 bases between them. Authors' methods: Nucleated cell number was recorded as an estimate derived from reference gene primer amplification. Produced via immunoSEQ multiplex PCR; TCRdb's table is partial and in-frame only. V, J and clone size are those of that table, while D and trimming were read from the DNA. The sample yields about 200,000 clones, around 87% seen once. The source material was peripheral blood. This chain connects TRBV5-1 to TRBJ2-4; D remains ambiguous. The receptor's source is a man in his fifties or sixties with acute or convalescent COVID-19. Here the CDR3 reads CASSLVAGSDIQYF. CDR3 nucleotide sequence: TGCGCCAGCAGCTTGGTGGCAGGTTCGGACATTCAGTACTTC.